Shown below are 26 T cell receptor beta chains from a single sample sequenced in a study of blood T cell repertoires in COVID-19. Assay: immunoSEQ multiplex PCR; the TCRdb copy retains only in-frame clones and omits some. Among about 220,000 clones listed, over 65% were seen once. The sequenced sample was PBMCs or T cells enriched from blood (not recorded which). These receptors were taken from a woman aged 60-70 years who had recovered from COVID-19.

The V call is TRBV4-3, the J call TRBJ2-1; 8 positions agree with TRBD2. Trimming removed 3 bases from V and 2 bases from J; junction bases left unmatched: 9. Per germline, CDR1 LGHNA and CDR2 YSLEER. CDR3 length equals 17 residues. For the CDR3, the DNA is TGCGCCAGCAGCCAGATGGGATGGCGGGGGGCCTACAATGAGCAGTTCTTC. It encodes CASSQMGWRGAYNEQFF.

V gene TRBV5-6 combines with J gene TRBJ2-7, with 14 positions matching TRBD2. CDR3 length: 16 residues. V was pared by 3 bases and J by 3 bases, with 5 bases of the junction left unmatched. Per the germline V gene, CDR1 is SGHDT and CDR2 is YYEEEE. CDR3 sequence (DNA): TGTGCCAGCAGCTCCCTAGGACTAGCGGGAGGCTACGAGCAGTACTTC. This codes for CASSSLGLAGGYEQYF.

V is TRBV9 and J is TRBJ2-3; 7 positions match TRBD2. CDR1 SGDLS and CDR2 YYNGEE come from the germline V gene. The CDR3 totals 17 residues. Germline trimming cut 2 bases from V and 6 bases from J; bases unmatched to any gene: 15. The CDR3, as DNA: TGTGCCAGCAGCGTGGGAGGGACGTACCTTGTCGGGGATACGCAGTATTTT. It codes for CASSVGGTYLVGDTQYF. Supplemented by reference TRBV9 and TRBJ2-3, the full variable domain reads DSGVTQTPKHLITATGQRVTLRCSPRSGDLSVYWYQQSLDQGLQFLIQYYNGEERAKGNILERFSAQQFPDLHSELNLSSLELGDSALYFCASSVGGTYLVGDTQYFGPGTRLTVL.

This chain links TRBV27 with TRBJ2-5, with 7 bases fitting TRBD2. CDR1 MNHEY and CDR2 SMNVEV come from the germline V gene (reference sequence). V dropped 5 bases and J dropped 5; count of bases not matched to a gene: 8. The CDR3 spans 14 residues. The CDR3 sequence is CASSASTGGETQYF. The CDR3 DNA follows: TGTGCCAGCAGTGCCTCGACCGGGGGGGAGACCCAGTACTTC.

V and J are TRBV11-2 and TRBJ2-7; 7 positions agree with TRBD2. Per the germline V gene, CDR1 is SGHAT and CDR2 is FQNNGV. This CDR3 contains 14 residues. The V gene end was trimmed by 1 base and the J gene end by 5 bases; junction bases not matched to a gene: 5. CDR3 region: CASSLVTSVHEQYF. The CDR3 nucleotides read TGTGCCAGCAGCTTAGTTACTAGCGTCCACGAGCAGTACTTC.

This chain connects TRBV15 to TRBJ2-1, with a weak D call TRBD2 (5 bases). The CDR3 totals 15 residues. Trimming left V 0 bases short and J 9 bases short, with 15 bases between. Germline V CDR1 and CDR2: LNHNV, YYDKDF (reference sequence). The CDR3 spells CATSRERVPSSEQFF. CDR3 in DNA: TGTGCCACCAGCAGAGAGAGGGTTCCTTCAAGTGAGCAGTTCTTC.

The chain has TRBV10-3 and TRBJ1-5, with D possibly being TRBD1 (5 bases). Germline CDR1 is ENHRY and CDR2 is SYGVKD. The germline V and J ends were trimmed by 8 bases and 5 bases, with 16 bases remaining between them. The CDR3 consists of 14 residues. CDR3 nucleotide sequence: TGTGCCATCTCGGTGGGGGGGTCGGATCAGCCCCAGCATTTT. This codes for CAISVGGSDQPQHF.

This rearrangement joins TRBV12-3 or TRBV12-4 to TRBJ1-4; D perhaps matches TRBD1 (6 bases). Trimming took 2 bases from V and 8 from J, leaving 9 bases between them. The CDR3 consists of 13 residues. The CDR3: CASSLSQGEKLFF. In DNA, the CDR3 is TGTGCCAGCAGTTTAAGTCAGGGGGAAAAACTGTTTTTT.

The chain combines TRBV15 with TRBJ2-7; D is ambiguous. Trimming removed 0 bases from V and 3 bases from J, with 6 bases in between. The CDR3 consists of 13 residues. The V gene's germline CDR1 is LNHNV and CDR2 YYDKDF (reference sequence). Here the CDR3 DNA reads TGTGCCACCAGCAGAGACAGGATCTACGAGCAGTACTTC. It translates to CATSRDRIYEQYF.

V and J are TRBV28 and TRBJ2-7, with TRBD2 matching over 11 bases. Germline CDR1 reads MDHEN; CDR2 reads SYDVKM. The CDR3 loop spans 14 amino acids. V trimming: 3 bases; J trimming: 7 bases; junction bases outside the gene matches: 5. The CDR3 reads CASSFVAGGREQYF. CDR3 coding DNA: TGTGCCAGCAGTTTTGTAGCGGGAGGGAGGGAGCAGTACTTC.

This sequence joins TRBV29-1 and TRBJ1-4; TRBD1 agrees at 7 bases. The germline CDR1 and CDR2 sequences are SQVTM and ANQGSEA. This CDR3 spans 15 amino acids. With V trimmed by 0 bases and J by 6 bases, 7 bases remained unmatched. The CDR3 region has the DNA TGCAGCGTTGAAGATCGGAAGGGGGCGGATGAAAAACTGTTTTTT. Its protein is CSVEDRKGADEKLFF.

The rearrangement links TRBV10-3 to TRBJ1-1, with 9 nucleotides matching TRBD1. CDR1 ENHRY and CDR2 SYGVKD come from the germline V gene. The CDR3 spans 16 residues. The V segment lost 2 bases and the J segment 2 bases; nucleotides outside the gene matches: 6. The CDR3 sequence is CAISEGGGQGNTEAFF. The CDR3 nucleotides are TGTGCCATCAGTGAGGGGGGGGGACAGGGAAACACTGAAGCTTTCTTT.

The rearrangement links TRBV29-1 to TRBJ2-7; D might be TRBD2 (6 bases). This CDR3 comprises 14 residues. Trimming shortened V by 2 bases and J by 7 bases, and 18 bases separated the two germline ends. Germline lookup yields CDR1 SQVTM and CDR2 ANQGSEA. The CDR3 is CSVERYRDAGEQYF. DNA for the CDR3: TGCAGCGTTGAACGGTACCGGGACGCGGGAGAGCAGTACTTC.

The chain recombines TRBV2 with TRBJ1-5; D unclear. The V and J ends lost 4 bases and 0 bases respectively, with 10 bases between them. Germline lookup yields CDR1 SNHLY and CDR2 FYNNEI. This CDR3 has 15 amino acids. The CDR3 DNA is TGTGCCAGCAGTGCTCCGGGTTATAGCAATCAGCCCCAGCATTTT. Translating it yields CASSAPGYSNQPQHF.

The chain recombines TRBV30 with TRBJ2-1; 10 bases are shared with TRBD2. CDR3 length equals 14 residues. V lost 2 bases to trimming and J lost 8 bases; unmatched junction nucleotides: 6. CDR1 is GTSNPN and CDR2 is SVGIG in the germline V gene (reference sequence). CDR3 protein: CAWSTTSGIYEQFF. The CDR3 region has the DNA TGTGCCTGGAGTACTACTAGCGGGATATATGAGCAGTTCTTC. The variable domain in full, completed from reference TRBV30 and TRBJ2-1, reads SQTIHQWPATLVQPVGSPLSLECTVEGTSNPNLYWYRQAAGRGLQLLFYSVGIGQISSEVPQNLSASRPQDRQFILSSKKLLLSDSGFYLCAWSTTSGIYEQFFGPGTRLTVL.

The chain couples TRBV10-3 to TRBJ2-5; tentatively, D is TRBD1 (7 bases). The CDR3 has 12 residues. V gave up 10 bases and J gave up 2 bases, with 11 bases separating them. Looked up from germline, CDR1 is ENHRY and CDR2 is SYGVKD. CDR3 sequence (DNA): TGTGCCACGGCGGGACAGCAAGAGACCCAGTACTTC. The encoded protein is CATAGQQETQYF.

The chain carries TRBV19 and TRBJ1-2; 7 positions agree with TRBD1. The CDR3 covers 13 residues. The trim removed 6 bases at V and 6 bases at J, leaving 7 bases unmatched. Germline CDR1 LNHDA, CDR2 SQIVND (reference sequence). The CDR3 loop is CASSLDREDGYTF. In DNA form, the CDR3 reads TGTGCCAGTAGCCTTGACAGGGAGGATGGCTACACCTTC.

The rearrangement uses TRBV19 and TRBJ2-7, with 7 bases identical to TRBD2. This CDR3 comprises 15 residues. V was clipped by 10 bases and J by 1 base; unmatched bases: 13. CDR1 is LNHDA, CDR2 SQIVND, per germline (reference sequence). In DNA, the CDR3 is TGTGCCACCAAGAGGGGCGGGAGCGTATCCTACGAGCAGTACTTC. Protein product: CATKRGGSVSYEQYF.

A note on this clone: Distinct nucleotide sequences in the sample also encode this CDR3. This chain links TRBV9 with TRBJ1-1, with 7 bases aligning to TRBD1. The CDR3 consists of 14 residues. Germline CDR1 and CDR2: SGDLS and YYNGEE. V was pared by 2 bases and J by 0 bases, with 1 base of the junction left unmatched. In DNA form, the CDR3 reads TGTGCCAGCAGCGTGACAGGGATGAACACTGAAGCTTTCTTT. Its protein is CASSVTGMNTEAFF. The full variable domain, completed using reference TRBV9 and TRBJ1-1, is DSGVTQTPKHLITATGQRVTLRCSPRSGDLSVYWYQQSLDQGLQFLIQYYNGEERAKGNILERFSAQQFPDLHSELNLSSLELGDSALYFCASSVTGMNTEAFFGQGTRLTVV.

This clone was counted between two and nine times. The chain couples TRBV5-1 to TRBJ1-1, with TRBD1 matching 9 bases. Germline CDR1 reads SGHRS; CDR2 reads YFSETQ. The CDR3 contains 15 residues. Germline trimming cut 5 bases from V and 1 base from J; bases unmatched to any gene: 6. The CDR3 DNA is TGCGCCAGCAGTGAAATGGGACAGGGGAACACTGAAGCTTTCTTT. This sequence encodes CASSEMGQGNTEAFF.

The chain couples TRBV6-5 to TRBJ1-2, with 9 nucleotides matching TRBD1. Germline CDR1 and CDR2: MNHEY and SVGAGI. The CDR3 is 15 amino acids. Trimming cost V 5 bases and J 4 bases; bases outside gene matches: 8. Written as DNA, the CDR3 is TGTGCCAGCAGTCCAGACAGGGGGGTCGCCTATGGCTACACCTTC. It translates to CASSPDRGVAYGYTF.

This chain connects TRBV9 to TRBJ2-3, with TRBD2 matching 9 bases. CDR3 length equals 17 residues. Germline trimming cut 0 bases from V and 0 bases from J; bases unmatched to any gene: 5. Germline lookup yields CDR1 SGDLS and CDR2 YYNGEE. The CDR3 DNA sequence: TGTGCCAGCAGCGTAGGTGTCCTAGCGGGAAGCACAGATACGCAGTATTTT. It translates to CASSVGVLAGSTDTQYF.

The DNA for the CDR3 is TGTGCCAGTAGTTCACTAGGAGGGGTCAATGAGCAGTTCTTC. Translated, it gives CASSSLGGVNEQFF. V is TRBV19 and J is TRBJ2-1, with D tentatively TRBD2 (6 bases). CDR1 is LNHDA and CDR2 is SQIVND in the germline V gene (reference sequence). The CDR3 runs 14 residues. Trimming removed 5 bases at V and 6 bases at J, with 14 bases between. The full variable domain, with the rest looked up from reference TRBV19 and TRBJ2-1, is DGGITQSPKYLFRKEGQNVTLSCEQNLNHDAMYWYRQDPGQGLRLIYYSQIVNDFQKGDIAEGYSVSREKKESFPLTVTSAQKNPTAFYLCASSSLGGVNEQFFGPGTRLTVL.

This clone was counted between two and nine times. The V and J genes are TRBV19 and TRBJ1-5, with 12 nucleotides matching TRBD1. The trim removed 6 bases at V and 1 base at J, leaving 7 bases unmatched. Germline CDR1 LNHDA, CDR2 SQIVND (reference sequence). CDR3 length equals 17 residues. CDR3 in amino acids: CASSQGTGGWSNQPQHF. The CDR3 region has the DNA TGTGCCAGTAGCCAGGGGACAGGGGGCTGGAGCAATCAGCCCCAGCATTTT. Supplemented by reference TRBV19 and TRBJ1-5, the full variable domain reads DGGITQSPKYLFRKEGQNVTLSCEQNLNHDAMYWYRQDPGQGLRLIYYSQIVNDFQKGDIAEGYSVSREKKESFPLTVTSAQKNPTAFYLCASSQGTGGWSNQPQHFGDGTRLSIL.

The chain links TRBV20-1 to TRBJ2-1; 12 bases are shared with TRBD2. CDR1 and CDR2 (germline): DFQATT, SNEGSKA (reference sequence). V shed 3 bases and J 7 bases; nucleotides not matched to a gene: 7. This CDR3 has 15 residues. The CDR3 loop is CSASLLAGGRNEQFF. Here the CDR3 DNA reads TGCAGTGCTAGTCTTCTAGCGGGGGGGCGTAATGAGCAGTTCTTC.

The chain carries TRBV7-8 and TRBJ1-4, with 8 bases lining up with TRBD1. The CDR3 runs 15 residues. The V and J ends lost 3 bases and 6 bases, in that order; junction bases with no gene match: 6. The germline CDR1 and CDR2 sequences are SGHVS and FQNEAQ. CDR3 sequence (DNA): TGTGCCAGCAGCTTGGCAGGGGGCCTGGATGAAAAACTGTTTTTT. This sequence encodes CASSLAGGLDEKLFF.